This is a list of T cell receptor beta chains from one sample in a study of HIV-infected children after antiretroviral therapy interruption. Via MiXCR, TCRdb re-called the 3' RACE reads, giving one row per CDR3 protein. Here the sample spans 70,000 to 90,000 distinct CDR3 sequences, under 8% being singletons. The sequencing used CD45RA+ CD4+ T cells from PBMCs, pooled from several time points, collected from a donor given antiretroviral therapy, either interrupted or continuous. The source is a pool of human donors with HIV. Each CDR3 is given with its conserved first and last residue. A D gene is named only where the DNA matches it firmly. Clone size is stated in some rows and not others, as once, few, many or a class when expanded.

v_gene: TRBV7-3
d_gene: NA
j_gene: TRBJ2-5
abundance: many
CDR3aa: CASSLTGSGTQYF
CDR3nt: TGTGCCAGCAGCTTAACGGGGTCTGGGACCCAGTACTTC

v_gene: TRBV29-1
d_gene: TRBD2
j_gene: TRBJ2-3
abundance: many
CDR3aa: CSVEELAGGTDTQYF
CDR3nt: TGCAGCGTTGAAGAACTAGCGGGGGGCACAGATACGCAGTATTTT

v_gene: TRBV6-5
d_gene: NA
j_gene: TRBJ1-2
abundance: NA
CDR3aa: CASSQGNNYGYTF
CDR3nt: TGTGCCAGCAGTCAAGGGAATAACTATGGCTACACCTTC

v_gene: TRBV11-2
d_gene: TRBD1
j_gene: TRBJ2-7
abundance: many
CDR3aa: CASSLTGVSSYEQYF
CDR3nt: TGTGCCAGCAGCCTGACAGGGGTGAGCTCCTACGAGCAGTACTTC

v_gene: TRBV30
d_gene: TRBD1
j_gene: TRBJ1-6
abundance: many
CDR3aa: CACQQSPSGGASPLHF
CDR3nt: TGTGCCTGCCAGCAATCCCCTTCAGGGGGCGCTTCACCCCTCCACTTT

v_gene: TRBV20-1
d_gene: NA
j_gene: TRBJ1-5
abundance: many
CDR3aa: CSASLGALGGNQPQHF
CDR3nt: TGCAGTGCTAGTTTAGGGGCCCTGGGGGGCAATCAGCCCCAGCATTTT

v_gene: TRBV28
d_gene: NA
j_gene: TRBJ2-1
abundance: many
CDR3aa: CASSPLRSYNEQFF
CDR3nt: TGTGCCAGCAGCCCCCTTCGATCCTACAATGAGCAGTTCTTC

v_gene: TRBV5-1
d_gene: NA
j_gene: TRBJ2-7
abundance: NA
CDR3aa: CASSLGGISYEQYF
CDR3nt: TGCGCCAGCAGCTTGGGAGGCATTTCCTACGAGCAGTACTTC

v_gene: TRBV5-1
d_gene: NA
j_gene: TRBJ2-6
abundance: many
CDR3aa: CASSIPTGTGANVLTF
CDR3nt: TGCGCCAGCAGCATACCAACAGGGACTGGGGCCAACGTCCTGACTTTC

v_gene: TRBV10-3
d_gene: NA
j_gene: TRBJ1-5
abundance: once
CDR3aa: CAISESGQQPQHF
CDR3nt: TGTGCCATCAGTGAATCAGGACAGCAGCCCCAGCATTTT

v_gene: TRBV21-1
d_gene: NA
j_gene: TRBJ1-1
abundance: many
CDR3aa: CASSTGTYEAFF
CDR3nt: TGTGCCAGCAGCACCGGGACTTACGAAGCTTTCTTT

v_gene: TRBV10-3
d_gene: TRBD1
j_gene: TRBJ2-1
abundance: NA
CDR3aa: CASGTATYNEQFF
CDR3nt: TGTGCCTCCGGGACAGCTACCTACAATGAGCAGTTCTTC

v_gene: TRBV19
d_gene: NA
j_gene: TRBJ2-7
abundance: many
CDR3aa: CASSGQPYEQYF
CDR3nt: TGTGCCAGTAGTGGGCAGCCCTACGAGCAGTACTTC

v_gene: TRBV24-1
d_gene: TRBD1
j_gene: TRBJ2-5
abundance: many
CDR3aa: CATSDWTGNGVKETQYF
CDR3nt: TGTGCCACCAGTGATTGGACAGGGAATGGGGTCAAAGAGACCCAGTACTTC

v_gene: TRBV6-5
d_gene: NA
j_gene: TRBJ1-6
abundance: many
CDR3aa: CASRAQSGGNSPLHF
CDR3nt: TGTGCCAGCAGGGCCCAATCAGGAGGCAATTCACCCCTCCACTTT

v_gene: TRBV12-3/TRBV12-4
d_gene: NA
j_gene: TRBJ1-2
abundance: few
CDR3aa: CASPPGQAGESNYGYTF
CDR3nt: TGTGCCAGCCCTCCAGGCCAGGCAGGAGAATCTAACTATGGCTACACCTTC

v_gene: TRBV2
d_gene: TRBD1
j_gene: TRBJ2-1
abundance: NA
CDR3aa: CASSRQGLYNEQFF
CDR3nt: TGTGCCAGCAGCCGACAGGGCCTATACAATGAGCAGTTCTTC

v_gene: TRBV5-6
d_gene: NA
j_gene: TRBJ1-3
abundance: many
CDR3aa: CASSAIRDSYSGNTIYF
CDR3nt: TGTGCCAGCAGCGCGATTCGGGACTCCTACTCTGGAAACACCATATATTTT

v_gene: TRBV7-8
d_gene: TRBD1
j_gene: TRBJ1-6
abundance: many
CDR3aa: CASSQLGTGRLSSYNSPLHF
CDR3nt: TGTGCCAGCAGCCAACTCGGGACAGGGCGCCTGAGCTCCTATAATTCACCCCTCCACTTT

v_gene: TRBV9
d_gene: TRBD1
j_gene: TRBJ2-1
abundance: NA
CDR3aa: CASSVVSRGPGEQFF
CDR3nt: TGTGCCAGCAGCGTAGTCTCCAGGGGGCCTGGCGAGCAGTTCTTC

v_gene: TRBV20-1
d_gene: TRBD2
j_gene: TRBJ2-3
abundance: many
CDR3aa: CSASLAGVTDTQYF
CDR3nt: TGCAGTGCTAGTCTAGCGGGGGTGACAGATACGCAGTATTTT

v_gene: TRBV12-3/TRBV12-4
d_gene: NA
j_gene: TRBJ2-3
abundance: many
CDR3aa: CASRSSARLGTDTQYF
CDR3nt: TGTGCCAGCAGATCTAGCGCGCGACTCGGCACAGATACGCAGTATTTT

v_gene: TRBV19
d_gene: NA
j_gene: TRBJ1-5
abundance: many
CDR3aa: CASSERQRMNQPQHF
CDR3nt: TGTGCCAGTAGTGAGAGACAGAGGATGAATCAGCCCCAGCATTTT

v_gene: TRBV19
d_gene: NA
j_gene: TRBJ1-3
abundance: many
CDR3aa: CASQTGSGNTIYF
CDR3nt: TGTGCCAGCCAGACAGGCTCTGGAAACACCATATATTTT

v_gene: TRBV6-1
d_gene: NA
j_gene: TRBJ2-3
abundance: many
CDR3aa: CASTTGDGTDTQYF
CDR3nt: TGTGCCAGCACGACGGGGGATGGTACAGATACGCAGTATTTT

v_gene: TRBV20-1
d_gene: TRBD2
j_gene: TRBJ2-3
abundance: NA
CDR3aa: CSVDTSGLGLTDTQYF
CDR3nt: TGCAGTGTCGACACTTCCGGACTAGGACTCACAGATACGCAGTATTTT

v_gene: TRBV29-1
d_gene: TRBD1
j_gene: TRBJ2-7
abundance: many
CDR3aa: CSVGDRDEQYF
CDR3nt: TGCAGCGTTGGGGACAGGGACGAGCAGTACTTC

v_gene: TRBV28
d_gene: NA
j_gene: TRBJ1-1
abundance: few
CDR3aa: CASSFSPRTEAFF
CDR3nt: TGTGCCAGCAGTTTTTCCCCTCGTACTGAAGCTTTCTTT

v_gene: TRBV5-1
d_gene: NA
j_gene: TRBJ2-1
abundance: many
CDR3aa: CASSLAHAFFSDPYNEQFF
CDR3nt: TGCGCCAGCAGCTTGGCCCACGCCTTCTTTTCGGACCCCTACAATGAGCAGTTCTTC

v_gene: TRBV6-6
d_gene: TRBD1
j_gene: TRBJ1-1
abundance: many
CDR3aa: CASRLPPGTGSSAFF
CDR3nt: TGTGCCAGCAGGCTACCTCCCGGGACAGGGTCTTCTGCTTTCTTT

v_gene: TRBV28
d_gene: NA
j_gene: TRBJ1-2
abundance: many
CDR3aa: CASSSGSVGGLGYTF
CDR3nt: TGTGCCAGCAGTTCCGGGTCGGTAGGGGGACTTGGCTACACCTTC

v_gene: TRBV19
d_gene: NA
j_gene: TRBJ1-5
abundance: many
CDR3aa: CASSPLLRGAGQPQHF
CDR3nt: TGTGCCAGTAGTCCCCTCCTGAGGGGGGCAGGTCAGCCCCAGCATTTT

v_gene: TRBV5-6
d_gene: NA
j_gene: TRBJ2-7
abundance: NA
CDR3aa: CASSVASQGEQYF
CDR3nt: TGTGCCAGCAGCGTCGCTTCCCAGGGCGAGCAGTACTTC

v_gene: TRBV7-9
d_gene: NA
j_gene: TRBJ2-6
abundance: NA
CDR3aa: CASSLEILTF
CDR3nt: TGTGCCAGCAGCTTAGAGATCCTGACTTTC

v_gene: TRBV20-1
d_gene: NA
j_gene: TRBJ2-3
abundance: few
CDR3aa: CSASGPSTDTQYF
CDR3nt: TGCAGTGCTAGCGGACCTAGCACAGATACGCAGTATTTT

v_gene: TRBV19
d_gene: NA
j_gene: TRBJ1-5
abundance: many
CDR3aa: CASSRWLHQPQHF
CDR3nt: TGTGCCAGTAGCCGCTGGCTCCATCAGCCCCAGCATTTT

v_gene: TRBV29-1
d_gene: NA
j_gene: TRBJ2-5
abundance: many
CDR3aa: CSVYGTRDSGAQYF
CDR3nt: TGCAGCGTTTACGGGACGCGCGACTCTGGGGCCCAGTACTTC

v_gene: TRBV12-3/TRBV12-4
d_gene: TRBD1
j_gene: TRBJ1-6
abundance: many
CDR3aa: CASSLGQDNSPLHF
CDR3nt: TGTGCCAGCAGTTTGGGACAGGATAATTCACCCCTCCACTTT

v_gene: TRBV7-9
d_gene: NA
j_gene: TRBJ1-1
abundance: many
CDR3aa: CASSLGGENTEAFF
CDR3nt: TGTGCCAGCAGCCTAGGAGGGGAGAACACTGAAGCTTTCTTT

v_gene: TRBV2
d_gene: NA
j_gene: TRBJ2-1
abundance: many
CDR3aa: CAKVRDTSYNEQFF
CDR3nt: TGTGCTAAGGTCAGGGACACCTCCTACAATGAGCAGTTCTTC

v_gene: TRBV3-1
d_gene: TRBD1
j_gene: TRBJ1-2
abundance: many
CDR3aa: CASRFRDSLSYGYTF
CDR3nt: TGTGCCAGCAGGTTCCGGGACAGTCTCTCCTATGGCTACACCTTC

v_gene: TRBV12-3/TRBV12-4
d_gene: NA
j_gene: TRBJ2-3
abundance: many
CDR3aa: CASSPRLLQDTQYF
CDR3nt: TGTGCCAGCAGCCCTAGACTATTACAAGATACGCAGTATTTT

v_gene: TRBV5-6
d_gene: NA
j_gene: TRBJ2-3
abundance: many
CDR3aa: CASSLETGTDTQYF
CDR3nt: TGTGCCAGCAGCTTGGAGACCGGCACAGATACGCAGTATTTT

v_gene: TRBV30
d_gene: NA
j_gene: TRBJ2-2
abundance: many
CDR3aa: CAWSLIANTGQLYF
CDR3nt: TGTGCCTGGAGTCTAATAGCAAACACCGGGCAGCTCTACTTT

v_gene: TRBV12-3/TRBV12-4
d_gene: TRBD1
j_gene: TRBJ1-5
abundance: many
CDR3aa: CASSYDIGTGLPNQPQHF
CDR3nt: TGTGCCAGCAGTTATGATATAGGGACAGGGCTTCCCAATCAGCCCCAGCATTTT